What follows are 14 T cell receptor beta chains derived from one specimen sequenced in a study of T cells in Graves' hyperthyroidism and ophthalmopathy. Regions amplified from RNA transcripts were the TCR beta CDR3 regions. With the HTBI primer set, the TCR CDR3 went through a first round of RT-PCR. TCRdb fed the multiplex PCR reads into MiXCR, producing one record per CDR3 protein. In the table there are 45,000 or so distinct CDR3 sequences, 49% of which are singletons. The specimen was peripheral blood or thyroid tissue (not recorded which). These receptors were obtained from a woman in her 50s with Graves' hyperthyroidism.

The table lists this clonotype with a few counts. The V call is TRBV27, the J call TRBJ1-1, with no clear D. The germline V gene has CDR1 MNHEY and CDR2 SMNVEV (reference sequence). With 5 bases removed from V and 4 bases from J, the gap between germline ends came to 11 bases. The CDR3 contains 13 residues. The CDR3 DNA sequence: TGTGCCAGCAGTGCGCCAAGGTCCACTGAAGCTTTCTTT. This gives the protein CASSAPRSTEAFF.

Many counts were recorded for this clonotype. The CDR3 here is CSAREPGWSLHF. CDR3 DNA: TGCAGTGCTAGAGAGCCTGGTTGGAGCCTCCACTTT. The chain combines TRBV20-1 with TRBJ1-6, with D unresolved. The V end lost 0 bases, the J end lost 15 bases, and 12 bases lay between the germline ends. CDR3 length equals 12 residues. In germline, CDR1 is DFQATT, CDR2 SNEGSKA (reference sequence).

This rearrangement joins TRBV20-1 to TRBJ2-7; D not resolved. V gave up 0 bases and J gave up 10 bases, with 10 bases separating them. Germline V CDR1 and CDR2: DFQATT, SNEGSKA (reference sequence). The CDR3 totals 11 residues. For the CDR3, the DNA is TGCAGTGCTAGAGATCAAAGGTCTCAGTACTTC. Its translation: CSARDQRSQYF.

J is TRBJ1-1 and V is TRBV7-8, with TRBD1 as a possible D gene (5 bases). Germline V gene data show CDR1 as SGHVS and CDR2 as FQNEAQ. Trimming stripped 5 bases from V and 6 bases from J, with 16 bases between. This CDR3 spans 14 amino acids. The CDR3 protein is CASSLHRGDSEAFF. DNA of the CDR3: TGTGCCAGCAGCCTCCACCGGGGGGACTCTGAAGCTTTCTTT.

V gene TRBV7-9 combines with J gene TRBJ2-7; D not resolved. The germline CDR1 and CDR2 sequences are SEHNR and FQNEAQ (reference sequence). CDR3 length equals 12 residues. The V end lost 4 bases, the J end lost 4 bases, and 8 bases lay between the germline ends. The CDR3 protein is CASSSLVYEQYF. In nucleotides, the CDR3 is TGTGCCAGCAGCTCTCTAGTGTACGAGCAGTACTTC.

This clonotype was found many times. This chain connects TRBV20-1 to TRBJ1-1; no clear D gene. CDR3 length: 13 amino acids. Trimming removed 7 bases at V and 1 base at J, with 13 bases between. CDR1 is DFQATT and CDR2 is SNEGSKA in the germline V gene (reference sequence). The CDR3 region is CSDYLGSNTEAFF. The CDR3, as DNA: TGCAGTGATTACCTTGGATCGAACACTGAAGCTTTCTTT.

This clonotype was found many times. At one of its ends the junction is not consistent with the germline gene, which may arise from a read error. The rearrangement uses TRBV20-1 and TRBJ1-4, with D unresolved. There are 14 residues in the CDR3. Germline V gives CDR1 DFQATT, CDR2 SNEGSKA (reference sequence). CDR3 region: CSALDPATTEKLFF. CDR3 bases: TGCAGTGCCCTGGACCCTGCCACTACTGAAAAACTGTTTTTT.

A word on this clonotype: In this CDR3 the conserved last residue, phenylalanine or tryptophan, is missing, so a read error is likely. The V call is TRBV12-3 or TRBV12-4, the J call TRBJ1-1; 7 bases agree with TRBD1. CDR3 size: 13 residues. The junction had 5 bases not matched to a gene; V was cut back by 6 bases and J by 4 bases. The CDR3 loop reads CASSSAGGTEAFL. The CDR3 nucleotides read TGTGCCAGCAGCTCTGCAGGGGGCACTGAAGCTTTCCTT.

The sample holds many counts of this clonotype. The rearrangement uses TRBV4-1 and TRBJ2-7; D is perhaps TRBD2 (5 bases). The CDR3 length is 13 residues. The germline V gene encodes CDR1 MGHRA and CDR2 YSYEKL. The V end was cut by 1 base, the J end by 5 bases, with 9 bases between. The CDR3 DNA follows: TGCGCCAGCAGCCAAGTCGGGATCGACGAGCAGTACTTC. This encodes CASSQVGIDEQYF.

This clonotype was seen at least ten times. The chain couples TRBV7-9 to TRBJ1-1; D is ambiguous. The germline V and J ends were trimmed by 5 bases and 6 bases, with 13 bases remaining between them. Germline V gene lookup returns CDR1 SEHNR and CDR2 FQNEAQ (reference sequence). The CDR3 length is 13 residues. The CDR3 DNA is TGTGCCAGCAGCCCTGTCATGACCGCTGAAGCTTTCTTT. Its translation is CASSPVMTAEAFF. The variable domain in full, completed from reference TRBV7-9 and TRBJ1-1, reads DTGVSQNPRHKITKRGQNVTFRCDPISEHNRLYWYRQTLGQGPEFLTYFQNEAQLEKSRLLSDRFSAERPKGSFSTLEIQRTEQGDSAMYLCASSPVMTAEAFFGQGTRLTVV.

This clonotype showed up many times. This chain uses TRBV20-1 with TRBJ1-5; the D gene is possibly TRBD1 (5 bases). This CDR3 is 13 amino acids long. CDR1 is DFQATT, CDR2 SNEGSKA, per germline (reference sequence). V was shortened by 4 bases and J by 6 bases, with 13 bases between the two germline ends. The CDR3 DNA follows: TGCAGTGCTATATCGGGGGTAGGTCAGCCCCAGCATTTT. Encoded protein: CSAISGVGQPQHF.

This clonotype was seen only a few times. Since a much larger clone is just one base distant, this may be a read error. CDR3 in amino acids: CASRARGQFTDTQYF. The CDR3 DNA reads TGTGCCAGCAGGGCTAGGGGCCAGTTCACAGATACGCAGTATTTT. V and J are TRBV2 and TRBJ2-3, with D maybe TRBD1 (5 bases). The CDR3 loop spans 15 amino acids. V was trimmed by 6 bases and J by 2 bases, leaving 15 bases between them. Looked up from germline, CDR1 is SNHLY and CDR2 is FYNNEI.

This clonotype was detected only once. CDR3 DNA sequence: TGTGCCATCAGTGAGTCAGTTGAACAGGGGTTTGGAGGCTACACCTTC. Its translation is CAISESVEQGFGGYTF. The J gene is TRBJ1-2, the V gene TRBV10-3; 7 bases are shared with TRBD1. CDR3 length equals 16 residues. Trimming took 0 bases from V and 8 from J; bases not matched to a gene: 12. CDR1 is ENHRY, CDR2 SYGVKD, per germline.

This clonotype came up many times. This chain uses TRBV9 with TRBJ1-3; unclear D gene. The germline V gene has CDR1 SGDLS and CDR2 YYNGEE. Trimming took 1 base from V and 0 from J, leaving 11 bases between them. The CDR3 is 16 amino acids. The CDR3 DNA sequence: TGTGCCAGCAGCGTACGGGTCGACTACTCTGGAAACACCATATATTTT. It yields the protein CASSVRVDYSGNTIYF. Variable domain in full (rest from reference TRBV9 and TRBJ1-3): DSGVTQTPKHLITATGQRVTLRCSPRSGDLSVYWYQQSLDQGLQFLIQYYNGEERAKGNILERFSAQQFPDLHSELNLSSLELGDSALYFCASSVRVDYSGNTIYFGEGSWLTVV.